A single sample gave rise to the 26 T cell receptor beta chains below, sequenced in a study of shared clonotypes between healthy human individuals. Assay used: immunoSEQ multiplex PCR; TCRdb lists only in-frame clones, some missing. The table has about 680,000 clones, 73% seen once. The sample comprised memory CD4+ T cells sorted from blood. As for subset: CD45RA-negative fraction. The receptors here all came from a woman aged 25 to 39 in good health.

J is TRBJ1-1 and V is TRBV18; the D gene is possibly TRBD1 (6 bases). The CDR3 has 14 residues. CDR1 KGHSH and CDR2 LQKENI come from the germline V gene. V gave up 0 bases and J gave up 9 bases, with 14 bases separating them. This CDR3 is CASSPPSLQGKAFF. The CDR3 bases are TGTGCCAGCTCACCACCGAGTTTACAGGGTAAAGCTTTCTTT.

This chain joins TRBV28 and TRBJ2-7, with D maybe TRBD2 (5 bases). In germline, CDR1 is MDHEN, CDR2 SYDVKM. The germline V and J ends were trimmed by 6 bases and 6 bases, with 12 bases remaining between them. The length of the CDR3 is 12 residues. The CDR3 sequence: CASSPPRGEQYF. CDR3 sequence (DNA): TGTGCCAGCAGCCCACCCCGGGGCGAGCAGTACTTC.

A word on this clone: A far larger clone is one base from this, pointing to a likely read error. The same CDR3 arises from other DNA sequences in this sample as well. The gene calls are TRBV9 and TRBJ2-3; D gene unclear. This CDR3 spans 15 amino acids. Trimming removed 3 bases at V and 5 bases at J, with 16 bases between. Germline V gene data show CDR1 as SGDLS and CDR2 as YYNGEE. CDR3 sequence: CASSGPGGKRDTQYF. In DNA, the CDR3 is TGTGCCAGCAGCGGCCCCGGCGGAAAACGAGATACGCAGTATTTT.

The chain combines TRBV5-1 with TRBJ2-1, with TRBD2 matching over 9 bases. V shed 4 bases and J 5 bases; nucleotides not matched to a gene: 7. Looked up from germline, CDR1 is SGHRS and CDR2 is YFSETQ. The CDR3 is 15 amino acids. As DNA, the CDR3 is TGCGCCAGCAGCCGAATGGCGGGAGGGAACAATGAGCAGTTCTTC. Residues: CASSRMAGGNNEQFF.

CDR3 residues: CASRRVAGFNEQYF. CDR3 in DNA: TGTGCCAGTAGGCGTGTAGCGGGATTCAACGAGCAGTACTTC. The chain recombines TRBV19 with TRBJ2-7; TRBD2 matches 8 bases. Germline CDR1 and CDR2: LNHDA and SQIVND (reference sequence). V was pared by 6 bases and J by 5 bases, with 9 bases of the junction left unmatched. The CDR3 is 14 residues long.

This clone has ten or more counts. This chain links TRBV5-1 with TRBJ2-1; 8 bases align to TRBD2. CDR3 length: 15 residues. The V and J ends lost 4 bases and 9 bases, in that order; junction bases with no gene match: 12. Germline CDR1 and CDR2: SGHRS and YFSETQ. The CDR3 loop reads CASSGAGAPFGEQFF. In DNA, the CDR3 is TGCGCCAGCAGCGGAGCGGGAGCACCGTTCGGTGAGCAGTTCTTC.

V and J are TRBV5-1 and TRBJ1-2; D unclear. Germline-derived CDR1 and CDR2 are SGHRS and YFSETQ. The CDR3 contains 13 residues. V was shortened by 3 bases and J by 10 bases, with 16 bases between the two germline ends. The CDR3 is CASSSTTKWNYTF. For the CDR3, the DNA is TGCGCCAGCAGCTCAACGACAAAGTGGAACTACACCTTC.

V gene TRBV14 combines with J gene TRBJ2-7; D ambiguous. The CDR3 has 13 residues. V was cut by 6 bases and J by 0 bases, with 9 bases left in between. Germline loops: CDR1 SGHDN, CDR2 FVKESK. The CDR3 DNA follows: TGTGCCAGCAGTAGTCGGCGCTCCTACGAGCAGTACTTC. Residues: CASSSRRSYEQYF.

For the CDR3, the DNA is TGTGCCAGTAGTACACAATGGACTAGCGGGAACACAGATACGCAGTATTTT. It encodes CASSTQWTSGNTDTQYF. The chain employs TRBV19 and TRBJ2-3, with 12 nucleotides matching TRBD2. The CDR3 extends over 17 amino acids. Germline V gene data show CDR1 as LNHDA and CDR2 as SQIVND (reference sequence). The V gene end was trimmed by 4 bases and the J gene end by 2 bases; junction bases not matched to a gene: 7. The full variable domain, rest sourced from reference TRBV19 and TRBJ2-3, is DGGITQSPKYLFRKEGQNVTLSCEQNLNHDAMYWYRQDPGQGLRLIYYSQIVNDFQKGDIAEGYSVSREKKESFPLTVTSAQKNPTAFYLCASSTQWTSGNTDTQYFGPGTRLTVL.

This sequence joins TRBV6-1 and TRBJ1-1, with D perhaps matching TRBD1 (6 bases). The V gene lost 1 base and the J gene lost 10 bases, with 16 bases spanning the gap. Per germline, CDR1 MNHNS and CDR2 SASEGT. The CDR3 contains 14 residues. This CDR3 reads CASSEGLRGMLAFF. The CDR3 coding sequence is TGTGCCAGCAGTGAAGGCCTCAGGGGAATGTTAGCTTTCTTT.

This clone was observed a few times. The same CDR3 arises from other DNA sequences in this sample as well. The chain recombines TRBV7-6 with TRBJ2-2; D not certain. Trimming removed 1 base from V and 4 bases from J, with 7 bases in between. The CDR3 spans 14 residues. Germline CDR1 reads SGHVS; CDR2 reads FNYEAQ. The CDR3 DNA follows: TGTGCCAGCAGCTTAGGAACTACCACCGGGGAGCTGTTTTTT. This encodes CASSLGTTTGELFF.

The chain employs TRBV28 and TRBJ1-2; D ambiguous. Germline V gene sequence: CDR1 MDHEN, CDR2 SYDVKM. V lost 6 bases and J 10 bases, leaving 15 bases between the germline ends. The length of the CDR3 is 12 residues. The CDR3: CASSQQGLDYTF. Written as DNA, the CDR3 is TGTGCCAGCAGCCAGCAAGGGTTAGACTACACCTTC.

The gene calls are TRBV28 and TRBJ1-5; D ambiguous. The CDR3 runs 15 residues. Germline assignment: CDR1 MDHEN and CDR2 SYDVKM. Between the trimmed V and J ends, which lost 6 bases and 3 bases, there was a span of 15 bases. The chain's CDR3 is CASSRLVGINQPQHF. The CDR3 DNA reads as TGTGCCAGCAGCCGGTTGGTGGGGATCAATCAGCCCCAGCATTTT.

This rearrangement joins TRBV10-2 to TRBJ1-4; no reliable D call. Germline V gene data show CDR1 as WSHSY and CDR2 as SAAADI. The CDR3 contains 13 residues. The V end lost 6 bases, the J end lost 7 bases, and 12 bases lay between the germline ends. Written as DNA, the CDR3 is TGCGCCAGCAGGAGTCAGGAGGGTGAAAAACTGTTTTTT. The encoded protein is CASRSQEGEKLFF.

The chain has TRBV4-2 and TRBJ2-2, with 9 bases lining up with TRBD2. Germline V gene data show CDR1 as LGHNA and CDR2 as YNFKEQ. The CDR3 length is 15 residues. After removal of 5 bases from V and 3 bases from J, the junction contained 4 bases not matched to a gene. The DNA for the CDR3 is TGTGCCAGCAGCACCGGGACTAGCCACACCGGGGAGCTGTTTTTT. This translates into CASSTGTSHTGELFF.

The chain couples TRBV30 to TRBJ1-3; the D gene is possibly TRBD1 (5 bases). V lost 4 bases and J lost 0, with 7 bases in between. Germline CDR1 is GTSNPN and CDR2 is SVGIG (reference sequence). This CDR3 region has 13 residues. The CDR3 reads CAWNRNSGNTIYF. The DNA for the CDR3 is TGTGCCTGGAACAGGAACTCTGGAAACACCATATATTTT.

This chain uses TRBV4-1 with TRBJ2-7; no reliable D call. The V end lost 2 bases, the J end lost 7 bases, and 9 bases lay between the germline ends. Germline CDR1 and CDR2: MGHRA and YSYEKL. The CDR3 sequence is 12 residues long. The CDR3 coding sequence is TGCGCCAGCAGCCAAACGTTGGGGGAGCAGTACTTC. It translates to CASSQTLGEQYF.

The rearrangement links TRBV10-2 to TRBJ1-5; D possibly corresponds to TRBD1 (6 bases). CDR3 length: 15 residues. CDR1 is WSHSY and CDR2 is SAAADI in the germline V gene. The V gene lost 7 bases and the J gene lost 2 bases, with 15 bases spanning the gap. The CDR3 bases are TGCGCCAGCATGGGACACCAGGATGGCAATCAGCCCCAGCATTTT. Residues: CASMGHQDGNQPQHF.

This clone came up once. The sample carries other DNA sequences with the same CDR3. The chain has TRBV28 and TRBJ2-7; maybe TRBD1 (6 bases). The length of the CDR3 is 12 residues. V lost 1 base, J lost 7 bases, and 8 bases lay in between. Germline CDR1 is MDHEN and CDR2 is SYDVKM. The CDR3 DNA reads as TGTGCCAGCAGTTTATTTACAGGGGAGCAGTACTTC. It translates to CASSLFTGEQYF. The full variable domain, rest sourced from reference TRBV28 and TRBJ2-7, is DVKVTQSSRYLVKRTGEKVFLECVQDMDHENMFWYRQDPGLGLRLIYFSYDVKMKEKGDIPEGYSVSREKKERFSLILESASTNQTSMYLCASSLFTGEQYFGPGTRLTVT.

Of note for this clone: Other DNA sequences of this sample code for an identical CDR3. The chain uses TRBV14 and TRBJ1-1; D not certain. CDR3 length: 13 amino acids. Trimming removed 2 bases from V and 0 bases from J, with 4 bases in between. The germline gives CDR1 SGHDN, CDR2 FVKESK. This CDR3 is CASSQYLNTEAFF. The DNA of the CDR3 is TGTGCCAGCAGCCAATATCTGAACACTGAAGCTTTCTTT. The variable domain in full, with the rest retrieved from reference TRBV14 and TRBJ1-1, is EAGVTQFPSHSVIEKGQTVTLRCDPISGHDNLYWYRRVMGKEIKFLLHFVKESKQDESGMPNNRFLAERTGGTYSTLKVQPAELEDSGVYFCASSQYLNTEAFFGQGTRLTVV.

This clone was found a few times. This rearrangement joins TRBV6-5 to TRBJ2-7; possibly TRBD2 for D (5 bases). From germline, CDR1 is MNHEY and CDR2 SVGAGI. Trimming shortened V by 6 bases and J by 0 bases, and 9 bases separated the two germline ends. This CDR3 contains 13 residues. The chain's CDR3 is CASRWAGSYEQYF. CDR3 nucleotides: TGTGCCAGCAGGTGGGCGGGCTCCTACGAGCAGTACTTC.

The rearrangement joins TRBV6-1 to TRBJ2-7; D may be TRBD2 (6 bases). Germline lookup yields CDR1 MNHNS and CDR2 SASEGT. The CDR3 sequence is 15 residues long. The germline V and J ends were trimmed by 6 bases and 0 bases, with 15 bases remaining between them. This chain's CDR3 is CASSREAGGSYEQYF. CDR3 nucleotides: TGTGCCAGCAGCCGAGAAGCGGGCGGCTCCTACGAGCAGTACTTC.

The chain recombines TRBV14 with TRBJ2-5; 9 bases match TRBD2. The CDR3 has 18 residues. Germline V CDR1 and CDR2: SGHDN, FVKESK. Germline trimming cut 4 bases from V and 2 bases from J; bases unmatched to any gene: 14. Here the CDR3 DNA reads TGTGCCAGCAGCCGCCATGGGGGGCTAGCGGGATATCAAGAGACCCAGTACTTC. It codes for CASSRHGGLAGYQETQYF.

The gene calls are TRBV6-1 and TRBJ2-4; no firm D call. V was trimmed by 11 bases and J by 0 bases, leaving 17 bases between them. Germline loops: CDR1 MNHNS, CDR2 SASEGT. This CDR3 is built from 15 residues. The CDR3, as DNA: TGTGCCGCCCAAAAGACGGAGCTAGCCAAAAACATTCAGTACTTC. It yields the protein CAAQKTELAKNIQYF.

CDR3 DNA: TGTGCCAGCAGCGTAACACAGGGGCGATTTTATAGCAATCAGCCCCAGCATTTT. Translated: CASSVTQGRFYSNQPQHF. The V call is TRBV28, the J call TRBJ1-5, with TRBD1 matching 7 bases. There are 18 residues in the CDR3. Germline V gene data show CDR1 as MDHEN and CDR2 as SYDVKM. The V gene end was trimmed by 6 bases and the J gene end by 0 bases; junction bases not matched to a gene: 14.

The rearrangement links TRBV5-1 to TRBJ2-5, with 8 positions matching TRBD1. Per the germline V gene, CDR1 is SGHRS and CDR2 is YFSETQ. The CDR3 spans 15 residues. With V trimmed by 4 bases and J by 5 bases, 10 bases remained unmatched. The CDR3 loop is CASSPGQGVFETQYF. CDR3 DNA sequence: TGCGCCAGCAGCCCTGGACAGGGAGTCTTTGAGACCCAGTACTTC.